This T cell receptor beta chain was sequenced for a study of blood T cell repertoires in COVID-19. Study at large: The United States, Italy and Spain provided the acute and convalescent COVID-19 samples. PBMCs, B-cell-depleted T cells, or T cells were the source of the cDNA or gDNA that made up the material.

The ends lost 0 bases at V and 0 bases at J; junction bases unmatched: 12. The CDR3 loop spans 20 amino acids. Germline V gene lookup returns CDR1 SGHRS and CDR2 YFSETQ. Authors' data handling: How many nucleated cells were present was estimated from reference gene primer amplification. The table came from immunoSEQ multiplex PCR; TCRdb's copy has only in-frame clones and leaves some out. The DNA was the basis for D and trimming; V, J and clone size are from that table. The table records 20,000 to 30,000 clones, around 96% of them present only once. The sequence came from a human donor with active COVID-19. The donor label of this sample is uncertain. V is TRBV5-1 and J is TRBJ2-1, with 10 bases that match TRBD2. The source material was peripheral blood. The CDR3 sequence is CASSLALAGNFLSSYNEQFF. The CDR3 DNA reads TGCGCCAGCAGCTTGGCACTAGCGGGAAACTTCTTAAGCTCCTACAATGAGCAGTTCTTC.